The clone carrying this T cell receptor beta chain was observed a handful of times. Its antigen is undetermined. This entry belongs to a study of identical twins. All donors comprised healthy Caucasians. Overall study findings and caveats: Findings depended on cross-sectional statistics rather than tracking the same donors.

The CDR3 length is 13 residues. The ends were cut back, 5 bases at V and 4 bases at J, with 8 bases in the middle. CDR1 is MNHNS, CDR2 SASEGT, per germline. MiXCR was run by TCRdb on the 5' RACE reads, yielding one entry per CDR3 protein. The sample lists 200,000 to 250,000 distinct CDR3 sequences; 5.5% to 7% were seen once. The same data also contributed to another study, on yellow fever vaccine responses in identical twins.

The TCR comes from a woman between 18 and 30 years old in good health. Input material: memory (CD45RO+) T cells sorted from blood. This chain connects TRBV6-1 to TRBJ2-2, with D unresolved. The CDR3 coding sequence is TGTGCCAGCAGTACCGTGAGCACCGGGGAGCTGTTTTTT. The encoded protein is CASSTVSTGELFF.